This T cell receptor (beta chain) emerged from a study of T cells in Graves' hyperthyroidism and ophthalmopathy. Researchers barred patients who had uncontrolled infection, other autoimmune disease, pregnancy or lactation. Regions amplified from RNA transcripts were the TCR beta CDR3 regions. First-round RT-PCR of the TCR CDR3 relied on the HTBI primer set. TCRdb re-derived calls from the multiplex PCR reads in MiXCR, one entry per CDR3 protein. The sample carries about 770,000 distinct CDR3 sequences, 18% recorded once. Study-level points and caveats: Expanded thyroid clonotypes (above 0.001) were mostly also found in blood.

Many counts were recorded for this clonotype. Antigen unknown. This clonotype was sampled from a woman in her 50s with Graves' hyperthyroidism that later progressed to Graves' ophthalmopathy. The sample consisted of blood.

CDR3 amino acids: CASNPSWGQRGGETQYF. Here the CDR3 DNA reads TGTGCCAGCAATCCTTCGTGGGGCCAGCGGGGTGGGGAGACCCAGTACTTC. The chain links TRBV6-1 to TRBJ2-5, with 7 nucleotides matching TRBD2. The length of the CDR3 is 17 residues. The germline V gene has CDR1 MNHNS and CDR2 SASEGT. V shed 7 bases and J 5 bases; nucleotides not matched to a gene: 19.